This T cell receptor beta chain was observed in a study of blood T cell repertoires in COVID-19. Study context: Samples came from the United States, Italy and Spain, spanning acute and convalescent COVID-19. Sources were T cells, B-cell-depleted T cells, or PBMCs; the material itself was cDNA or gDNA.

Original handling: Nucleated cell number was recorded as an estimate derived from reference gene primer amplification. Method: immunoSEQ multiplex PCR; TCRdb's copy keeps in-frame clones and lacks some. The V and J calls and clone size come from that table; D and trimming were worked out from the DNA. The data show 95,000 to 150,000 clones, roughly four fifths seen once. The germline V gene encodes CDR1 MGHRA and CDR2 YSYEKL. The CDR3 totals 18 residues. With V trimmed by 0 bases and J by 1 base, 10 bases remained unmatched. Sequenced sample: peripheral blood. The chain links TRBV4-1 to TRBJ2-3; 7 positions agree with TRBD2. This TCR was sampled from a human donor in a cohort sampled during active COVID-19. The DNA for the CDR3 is TGCGCCAGCAGCCAAGAGGGGGATTCGGCGGGGGGCACAGATACGCAGTATTTT. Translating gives CASSQEGDSAGGTDTQYF.